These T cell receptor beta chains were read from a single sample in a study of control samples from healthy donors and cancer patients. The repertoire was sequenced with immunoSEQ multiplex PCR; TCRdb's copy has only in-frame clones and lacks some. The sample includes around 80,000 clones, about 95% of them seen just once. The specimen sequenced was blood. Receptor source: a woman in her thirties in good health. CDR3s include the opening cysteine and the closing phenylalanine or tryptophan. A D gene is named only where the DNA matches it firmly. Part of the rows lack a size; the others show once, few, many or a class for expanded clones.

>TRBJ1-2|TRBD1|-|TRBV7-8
CASSPNRGLGGGRVNYGYTF
TGTGCCAGCAGCCCAAACAGGGGGCTGGGTGGAGGCAGGGTTAACTATGGCTACACCTTC
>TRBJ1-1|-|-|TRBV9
CASSAAGLTEAFF
TGTGCCAGCAGCGCCGCAGGTTTGACTGAAGCTTTCTTT
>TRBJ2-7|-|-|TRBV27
CASSFGAAGSYEQYF
TGTGCCAGTTCTTTCGGAGCGGCAGGGTCCTACGAGCAGTACTTC
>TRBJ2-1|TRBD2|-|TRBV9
CASSASSGLAGTEQFF
TGTGCCAGCAGCGCAAGCTCAGGACTAGCTGGTACTGAGCAGTTCTTC
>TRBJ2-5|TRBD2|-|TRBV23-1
CASSRDQRGETQYF
TGCGCCAGCAGTCGGGACCAGCGGGGAGAGACCCAGTACTTC
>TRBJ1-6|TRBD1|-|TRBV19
CASTEQGGNSPLHF
TGTGCCAGTACCGAACAGGGGGGAAATTCACCCCTCCACTTT
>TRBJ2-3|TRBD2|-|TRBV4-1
CASSLTSGGAGTQYF
TGCGCCAGCAGCCTGACTAGCGGGGGGGCTGGTACGCAGTATTTT
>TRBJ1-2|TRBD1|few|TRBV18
CASSREQGVYGYTF
TGTGCCAGCTCACGGGAACAGGGGGTCTATGGCTACACCTTC
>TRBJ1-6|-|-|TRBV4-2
CASSQELGSYNSPLHF
TGTGCCAGCAGCCAAGAGTTAGGGTCCTATAATTCACCCCTCCACTTT
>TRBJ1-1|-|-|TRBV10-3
CAISSISGTEAFF
TGTGCCATCAGTTCGATCAGTGGGACTGAAGCTTTCTTT
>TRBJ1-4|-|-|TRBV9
CASNTGGIREKLFF
TGTGCCAGCAACACCGGGGGCATTCGGGAAAAACTGTTTTTT
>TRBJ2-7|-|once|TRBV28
CASSLDSTRREQYF
TGTGCCAGCAGCTTAGACTCCACAAGACGCGAGCAGTACTTC
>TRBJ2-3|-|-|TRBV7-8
CASSPREQGSDTQYF
TGTGCCAGCAGCCCCCGTGAACAGGGATCAGATACGCAGTATTTT
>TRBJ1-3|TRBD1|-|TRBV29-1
CSGLQGGSGNTIYF
TGCAGCGGCCTACAGGGGGGCTCTGGAAACACCATATATTTT
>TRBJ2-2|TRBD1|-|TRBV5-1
CASSLGTGGPGELFF
TGCGCCAGCAGCCTCGGGACAGGTGGTCCCGGGGAGCTGTTTTTT
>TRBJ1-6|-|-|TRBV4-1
CASSQGGGVNSPLHF
TGCGCCAGCAGCCAAGGGGGCGGCGTAAATTCACCCCTCCACTTT
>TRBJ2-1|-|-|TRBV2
CASSGSGSYNEQFF
TGTGCCAGCAGTGGCAGTGGGTCCTACAATGAGCAGTTCTTC
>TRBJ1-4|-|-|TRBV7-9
CATRLGAGINEKLFF
TGTGCCACCCGTCTGGGGGCGGGAATCAATGAAAAACTGTTTTTT